The clone carrying this TCR beta chain was detected many times. Antigen: not known. Germline CDR1 reads MNHEY; CDR2 reads SVGEGT. CDR3 length equals 14 residues. V lost 6 bases to trimming and J lost 6 bases; unmatched junction nucleotides: 10. Amplification of TCR beta CDR3 regions used RNA as the template. Researchers ran a first-round RT-PCR on the TCR CDR3 using the HTBI primer set. TCRdb re-analysed the multiplex PCR reads in MiXCR, keeping a single row per CDR3 protein. The profile shows about 560,000 distinct CDR3 sequences, around 15% of them singletons. The sample originates from a study of T cells in Graves' hyperthyroidism and ophthalmopathy. Study-level background: Specimen type is peripheral blood, collected at initial diagnosis prior to any treatment. Study-level findings and limits: Most thyroid clonotypes expanded above 0.001 appeared in blood too. Model output signaled ophthalmopathy a median 6.5 months ahead of onset.

Reasons for excluding patients were uncontrolled infection, other autoimmune disease, pregnancy or lactation. This clonotype was obtained from a woman between 18 and 29 years old with Graves' hyperthyroidism. The gene calls are TRBV6-2 or TRBV6-3 and TRBJ1-1; 7 bases match TRBD1. The specimen was blood. CDR3 sequence: CASSSTTGYSEAFF. In DNA, the CDR3 is TGTGCCAGCAGCTCAACGACAGGGTATTCTGAAGCTTTCTTT.